The T cell receptor (beta chain) described here comes from a study of vaccination effects on CD4 cells after COVID-19. This clone was detected only a few times. No antigen is known for it. Data came from immunoSEQ multiplex PCR; TCRdb stores just in-frame clones and leaves some out. The top ten hold approximately 1.5% of the sample, which has tens of thousands of clones, roughly four fifths seen once. CDR3 length equals 13 residues. The germline gives CDR1 SNHLY, CDR2 FYNNEI. V lost 7 bases and J 5 bases, leaving 12 bases between the germline ends. Peptide-pool stimulation followed by sequencing identified expanded antigen-specific CD4+ clonotypes in the ViraFEST assay. CD4+ T cells were isolated after roughly nine days of culture. Participants each got two BNT162b2 or mRNA-1273 vaccine doses. A half-volume exchange with IL-2 medium occurred on days 3 and 7.

The J gene is TRBJ1-5, the V gene TRBV2; D might be TRBD1 (5 bases). The specimen was CD4+ T cells from PBMCs cultured with HCoV-NL63 spike peptides, collected after COVID-19 vaccination. This sequence was found in a human donor who received a COVID-19 vaccine. Some clones in this sample may be carry-over from other donors' samples. The CDR3 DNA reads TGTGCCAGCAACGGCAGGGACTATCAGCCCCAGCATTTT. This gives the protein CASNGRDYQPQHF.